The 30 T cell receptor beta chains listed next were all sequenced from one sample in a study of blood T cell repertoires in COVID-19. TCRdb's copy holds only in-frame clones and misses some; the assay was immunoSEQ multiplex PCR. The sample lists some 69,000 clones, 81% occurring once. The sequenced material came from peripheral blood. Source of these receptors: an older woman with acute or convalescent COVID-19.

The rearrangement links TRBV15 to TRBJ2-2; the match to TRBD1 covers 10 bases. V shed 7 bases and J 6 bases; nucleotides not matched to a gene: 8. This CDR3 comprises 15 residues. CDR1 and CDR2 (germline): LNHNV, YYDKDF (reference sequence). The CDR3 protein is CATTSGTGVPGELFF. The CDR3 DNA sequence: TGTGCCACCACCTCCGGGACAGGGGTTCCCGGGGAGCTGTTTTTT. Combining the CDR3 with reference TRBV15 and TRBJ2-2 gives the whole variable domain DAMVIQNPRYQVTQFGKPVTLSCSQTLNHNVMYWYQQKSSQAPKLLFHYYDKDFNNEADTPDNFQSRRPNTSFCFLDIRSPGLGDTAMYLCATTSGTGVPGELFFGEGSRLTVL.

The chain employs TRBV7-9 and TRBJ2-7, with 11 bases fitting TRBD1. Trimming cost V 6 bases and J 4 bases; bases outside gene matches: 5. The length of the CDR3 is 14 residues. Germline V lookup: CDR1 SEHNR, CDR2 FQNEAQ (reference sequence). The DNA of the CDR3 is TGTGCCAGCAGGGGGACAGGGGGTAGTTACGAGCAGTACTTC. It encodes CASRGTGGSYEQYF.

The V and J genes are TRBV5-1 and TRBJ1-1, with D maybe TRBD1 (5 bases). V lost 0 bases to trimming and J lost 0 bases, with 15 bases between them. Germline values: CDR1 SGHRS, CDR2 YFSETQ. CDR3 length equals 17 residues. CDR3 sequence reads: CASSLAHQGRLNTEAFF. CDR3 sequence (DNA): TGCGCCAGCAGCTTGGCCCATCAGGGCCGCTTGAACACTGAAGCTTTCTTT.

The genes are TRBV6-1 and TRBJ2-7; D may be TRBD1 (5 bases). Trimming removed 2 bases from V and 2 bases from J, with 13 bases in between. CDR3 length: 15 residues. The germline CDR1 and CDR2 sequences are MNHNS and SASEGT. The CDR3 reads CASSEIGQGPYEQYF. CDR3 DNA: TGTGCCAGCAGTGAAATCGGGCAGGGTCCCTACGAGCAGTACTTC.

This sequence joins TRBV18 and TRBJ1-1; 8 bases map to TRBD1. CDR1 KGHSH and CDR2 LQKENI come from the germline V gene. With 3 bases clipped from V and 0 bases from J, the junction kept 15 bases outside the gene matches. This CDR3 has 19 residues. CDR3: CASSPLRQGKAWMNTEAFF. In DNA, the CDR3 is TGTGCCAGCTCACCGCTTCGACAGGGGAAAGCCTGGATGAACACTGAAGCTTTCTTT.

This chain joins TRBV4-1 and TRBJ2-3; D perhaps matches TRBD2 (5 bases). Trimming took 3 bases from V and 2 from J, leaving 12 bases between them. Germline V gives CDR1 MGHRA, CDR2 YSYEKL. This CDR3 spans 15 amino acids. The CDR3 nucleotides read TGCGCCAGCAGCCATCTCCGAGGGCTCACAGATACGCAGTATTTT. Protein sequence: CASSHLRGLTDTQYF.

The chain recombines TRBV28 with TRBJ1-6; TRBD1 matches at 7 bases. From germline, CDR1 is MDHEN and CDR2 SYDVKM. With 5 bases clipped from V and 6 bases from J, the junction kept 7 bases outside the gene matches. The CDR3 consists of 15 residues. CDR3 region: CASSLPGQTNSPLHF. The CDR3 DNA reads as TGTGCCAGCAGTCTACCGGGACAGACTAATTCACCCCTCCACTTT.

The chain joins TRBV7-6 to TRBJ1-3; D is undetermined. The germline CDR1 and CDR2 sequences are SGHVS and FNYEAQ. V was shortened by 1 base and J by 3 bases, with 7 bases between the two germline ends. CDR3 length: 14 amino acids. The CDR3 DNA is TGTGCCAGCAGCTTAGGAGGGTTTGGAAACACCATATATTTT. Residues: CASSLGGFGNTIYF.

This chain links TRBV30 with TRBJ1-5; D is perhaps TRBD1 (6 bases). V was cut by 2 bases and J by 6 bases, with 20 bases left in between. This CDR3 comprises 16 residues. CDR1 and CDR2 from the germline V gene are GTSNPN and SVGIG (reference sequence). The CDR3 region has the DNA TGTGCCTGGAGTTACTCCGGGGGGCGCATTGCTCAGCCCCAGCATTTT. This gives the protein CAWSYSGGRIAQPQHF.

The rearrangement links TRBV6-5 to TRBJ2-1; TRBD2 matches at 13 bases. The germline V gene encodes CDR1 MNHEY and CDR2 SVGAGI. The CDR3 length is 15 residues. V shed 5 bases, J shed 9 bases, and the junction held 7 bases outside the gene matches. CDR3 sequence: CASSKLAGGPGEQFF. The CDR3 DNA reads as TGTGCCAGCAGTAAACTAGCGGGAGGGCCGGGTGAGCAGTTCTTC.

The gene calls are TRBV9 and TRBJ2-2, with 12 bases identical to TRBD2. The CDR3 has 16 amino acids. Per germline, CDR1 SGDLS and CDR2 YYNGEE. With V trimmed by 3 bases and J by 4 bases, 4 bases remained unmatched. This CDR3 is CASSARTSGVTGELFF. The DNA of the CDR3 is TGTGCCAGCAGCGCCAGGACTAGCGGGGTCACCGGGGAGCTGTTTTTT.

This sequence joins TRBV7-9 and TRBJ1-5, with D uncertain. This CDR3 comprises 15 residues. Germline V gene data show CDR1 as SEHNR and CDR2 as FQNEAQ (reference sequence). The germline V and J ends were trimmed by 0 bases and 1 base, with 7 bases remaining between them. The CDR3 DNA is TGTGCCAGCAGCTTAGCGGAGGCGAGCAATCAGCCCCAGCATTTT. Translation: CASSLAEASNQPQHF.

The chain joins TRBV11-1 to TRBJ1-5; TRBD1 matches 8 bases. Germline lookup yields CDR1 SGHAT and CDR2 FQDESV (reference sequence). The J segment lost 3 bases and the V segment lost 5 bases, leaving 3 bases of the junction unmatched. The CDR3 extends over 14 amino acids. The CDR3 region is CASSRTGNNQPQHF. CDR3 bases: TGTGCCAGCAGCAGGACAGGGAACAATCAGCCCCAGCATTTT.

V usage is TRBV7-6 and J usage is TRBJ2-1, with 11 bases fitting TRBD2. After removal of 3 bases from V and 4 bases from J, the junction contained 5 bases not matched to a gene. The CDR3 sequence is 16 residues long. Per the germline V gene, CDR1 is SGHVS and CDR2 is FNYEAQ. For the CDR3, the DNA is TGTGCCAGCAGCTTTACCGGGACTAGCGGTTACAATGAGCAGTTCTTC. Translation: CASSFTGTSGYNEQFF.

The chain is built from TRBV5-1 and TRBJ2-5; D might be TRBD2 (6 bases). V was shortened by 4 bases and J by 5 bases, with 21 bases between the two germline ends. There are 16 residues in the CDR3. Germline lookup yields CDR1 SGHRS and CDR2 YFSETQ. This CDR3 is CASSGFEGGGGETQYF. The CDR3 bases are TGCGCCAGCAGCGGTTTCGAGGGAGGAGGCGGTGAGACCCAGTACTTC.

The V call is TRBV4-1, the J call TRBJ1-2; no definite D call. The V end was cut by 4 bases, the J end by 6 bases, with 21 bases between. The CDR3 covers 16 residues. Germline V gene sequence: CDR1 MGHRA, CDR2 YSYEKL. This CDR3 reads CASSLLGEGVSHGYTF. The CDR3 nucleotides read TGCGCCAGCAGCCTCCTCGGAGAGGGAGTAAGCCATGGCTACACCTTC.

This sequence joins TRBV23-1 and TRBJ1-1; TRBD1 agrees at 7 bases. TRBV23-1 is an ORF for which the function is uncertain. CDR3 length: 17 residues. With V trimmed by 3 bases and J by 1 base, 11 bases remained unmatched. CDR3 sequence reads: CASSHQRQGGRNTEAFF. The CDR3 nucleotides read TGCGCCAGCAGTCACCAAAGACAGGGCGGACGGAACACTGAAGCTTTCTTT.

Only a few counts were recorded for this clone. CDR3 coding DNA: TGTGCCAGCAGCCAAGCGGGACACTATTCACCCCTCCACTTT. This translates into CASSQAGHYSPLHF. The chain carries TRBV4-2 and TRBJ1-6; the D gene is possibly TRBD1 (6 bases). V was trimmed by 1 base and J by 8 bases, leaving 9 bases between them. Germline V gene sequence: CDR1 LGHNA, CDR2 YNFKEQ. This CDR3 contains 14 residues.

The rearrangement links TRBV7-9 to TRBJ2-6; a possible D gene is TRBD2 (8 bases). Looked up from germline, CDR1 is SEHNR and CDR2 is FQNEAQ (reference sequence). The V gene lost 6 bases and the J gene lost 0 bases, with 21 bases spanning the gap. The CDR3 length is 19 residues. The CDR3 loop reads CASSHPGGTDLSGANVLTF. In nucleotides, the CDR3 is TGTGCCAGCAGTCACCCGGGAGGGACAGACCTCTCTGGGGCCAACGTCCTGACTTTC.

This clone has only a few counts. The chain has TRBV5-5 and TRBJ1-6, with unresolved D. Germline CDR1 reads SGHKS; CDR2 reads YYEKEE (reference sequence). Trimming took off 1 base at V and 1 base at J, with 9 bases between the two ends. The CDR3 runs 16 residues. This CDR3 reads CASSLWPGSYNSPLHF. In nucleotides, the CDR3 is TGTGCCAGCAGCTTGTGGCCCGGGTCCTATAATTCACCCCTCCACTTT.

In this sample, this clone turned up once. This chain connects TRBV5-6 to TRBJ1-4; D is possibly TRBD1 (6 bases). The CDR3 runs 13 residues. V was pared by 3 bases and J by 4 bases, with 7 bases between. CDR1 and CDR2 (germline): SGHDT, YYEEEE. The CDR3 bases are TGTGCCAGCAGCTGGACAGTTAATGAAAAACTGTTTTTT. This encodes CASSWTVNEKLFF.

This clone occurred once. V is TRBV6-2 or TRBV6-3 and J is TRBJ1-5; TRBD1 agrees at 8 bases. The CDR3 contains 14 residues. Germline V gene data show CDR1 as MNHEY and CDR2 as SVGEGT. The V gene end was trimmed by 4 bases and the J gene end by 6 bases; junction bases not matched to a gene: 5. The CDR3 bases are TGTGCCAGCAGTTTTACAGGGGGTAGTCAGCCCCAGCATTTT. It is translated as CASSFTGGSQPQHF.

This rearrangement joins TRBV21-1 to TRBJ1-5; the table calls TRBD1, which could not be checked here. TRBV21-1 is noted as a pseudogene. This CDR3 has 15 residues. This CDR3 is CASSKAAGDTQPQHF. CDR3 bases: TGTGCCAGCAGCAAAGCGGCAGGTGATACGCAGCCCCAGCATTTT.

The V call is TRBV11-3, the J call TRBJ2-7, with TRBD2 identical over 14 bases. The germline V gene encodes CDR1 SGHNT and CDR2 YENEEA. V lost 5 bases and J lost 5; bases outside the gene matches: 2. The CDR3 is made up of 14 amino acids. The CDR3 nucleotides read TGTGCCAGCAGCAGGGGACTAGCGGGAGACGAGCAGTACTTC. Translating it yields CASSRGLAGDEQYF. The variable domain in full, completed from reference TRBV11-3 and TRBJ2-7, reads EAGVVQSPRYKIIEKKQPVAFWCNPISGHNTLYWYLQNLGQGPELLIRYENEEAVDDSQLPKDRFSAERLKGVDSTLKIQPAELGDSAVYLCASSRGLAGDEQYFGPGTRLTVT.

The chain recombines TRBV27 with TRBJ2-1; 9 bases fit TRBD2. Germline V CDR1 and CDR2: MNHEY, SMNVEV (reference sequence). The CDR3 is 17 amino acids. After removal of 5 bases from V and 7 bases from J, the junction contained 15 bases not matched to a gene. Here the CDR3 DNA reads TGTGCCAGCAGTCCCCCCCTGGCGGGAGGGCCGAAGAATGAGCAGTTCTTC. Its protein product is CASSPPLAGGPKNEQFF.

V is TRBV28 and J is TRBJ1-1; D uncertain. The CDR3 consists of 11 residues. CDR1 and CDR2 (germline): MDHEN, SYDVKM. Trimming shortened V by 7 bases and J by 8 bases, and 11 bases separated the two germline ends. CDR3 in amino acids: CASKLVGEAFF. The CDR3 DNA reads TGTGCCAGCAAACTAGTGGGGGAAGCTTTCTTT. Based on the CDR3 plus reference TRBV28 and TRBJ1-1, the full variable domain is DVKVTQSSRYLVKRTGEKVFLECVQDMDHENMFWYRQDPGLGLRLIYFSYDVKMKEKGDIPEGYSVSREKKERFSLILESASTNQTSMYLCASKLVGEAFFGQGTRLTVV.

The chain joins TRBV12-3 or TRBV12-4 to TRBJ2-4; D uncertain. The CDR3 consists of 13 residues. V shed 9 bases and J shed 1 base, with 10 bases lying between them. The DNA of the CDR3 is TGTGCCAGTAGAGAGTGGGCCAAAAACATTCAGTACTTC. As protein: CASREWAKNIQYF.

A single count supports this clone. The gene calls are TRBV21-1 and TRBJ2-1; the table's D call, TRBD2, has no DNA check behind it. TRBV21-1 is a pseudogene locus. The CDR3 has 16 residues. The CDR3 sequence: CASSRGRAFSYNEQFF. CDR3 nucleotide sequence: TGTGCCAGCAGCAGGGGGAGGGCCTTCTCCTACAATGAGCAGTTCTTC.

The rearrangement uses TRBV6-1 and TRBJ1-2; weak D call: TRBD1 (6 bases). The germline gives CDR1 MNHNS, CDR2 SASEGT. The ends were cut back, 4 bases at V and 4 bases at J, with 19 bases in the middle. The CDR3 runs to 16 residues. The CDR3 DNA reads TGTGCCAGCAGTGTTGGCCCCGGGACATCGTTCTATGGCTACACCTTC. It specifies CASSVGPGTSFYGYTF.

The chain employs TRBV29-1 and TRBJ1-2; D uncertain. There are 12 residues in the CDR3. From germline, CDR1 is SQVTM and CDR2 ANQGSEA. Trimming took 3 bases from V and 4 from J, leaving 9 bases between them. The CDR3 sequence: CSVDWLLYGYTF. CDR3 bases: TGCAGCGTTGATTGGCTCCTCTATGGCTACACCTTC.